A single sample is the source of the 29 T cell receptor beta chains below, sequenced in a study of T cell responses to AZD1222 COVID-19 vaccine. Assay: immunoSEQ multiplex PCR; the TCRdb copy retains only in-frame clones and omits some. The sample has 100,000 to 120,000 clones, nearly 90% seen once. Sequencing was performed on peripheral blood, taken 28 days after the second AZD1222 dose. The receptor source for this set is an adult who received the AZD1222 COVID-19 vaccine.

V and J are TRBV20-1 and TRBJ2-1; D unresolved. Germline V lookup: CDR1 DFQATT, CDR2 SNEGSKA (reference sequence). V gave up 3 bases and J gave up 4 bases, with 4 bases separating them. The CDR3 spans 11 residues. The CDR3 loop is CSARVYNEQFF. DNA for the CDR3: TGCAGTGCTAGGGTTTACAATGAGCAGTTCTTC.

CDR3 sequence reads: CASSGTYTFDEQFF. CDR3 DNA: TGTGCCAGCTCCGGGACCTATACCTTTGATGAGCAGTTCTTC. The chain links TRBV18 to TRBJ2-1; D is perhaps TRBD1 or TRBD2 (5 bases each). This CDR3 has 14 amino acids. V was clipped by 6 bases and J by 8 bases, with 17 bases between them. CDR1 and CDR2 (germline): KGHSH, LQKENI. Drawing the rest from reference TRBV18 and TRBJ2-1, the complete variable domain is NAGVMQNPRHLVRRRGQEARLRCSPMKGHSHVYWYRQLPEEGLKFMVYLQKENIIDESGMPKERFSAEFPKEGPSILRIQQVVRGDSAAYFCASSGTYTFDEQFFGPGTRLTVL.

The chain links TRBV7-2 to TRBJ2-2; possibly TRBD1 for D (5 bases). Germline V gene sequence: CDR1 SGHTA, CDR2 FQGNSA. The CDR3 covers 16 residues. Between the trimmed V and J ends, which lost 5 bases and 1 base, there was a span of 14 bases. The CDR3: CASSPQAHLNTGELFF. The CDR3 DNA reads as TGTGCCAGCAGCCCACAGGCTCACTTGAACACCGGGGAGCTGTTTTTT.

The chain uses TRBV11-2 and TRBJ1-1; D not certain. The length of the CDR3 is 13 residues. Germline lookup yields CDR1 SGHAT and CDR2 FQNNGV. Between the trimmed V and J ends, which lost 5 bases and 3 bases, there was a span of 10 bases. The CDR3 region is CASSLTRDTEAFF. In DNA form, the CDR3 reads TGTGCCAGCAGCCTTACCAGAGACACTGAAGCTTTCTTT.

The chain employs TRBV4-2 and TRBJ2-7; D may match TRBD1 or TRBD2 (5 bases each). The CDR3 is 17 amino acids. Germline CDR1 and CDR2: LGHNA and YNFKEQ. Trimming shortened V by 0 bases and J by 2 bases, and 17 bases separated the two germline ends. The CDR3: CASSQDGNRDGAYEQYF. As DNA, the CDR3 is TGTGCCAGCAGCCAAGATGGCAACCGGGACGGAGCCTACGAGCAGTACTTC.

The rearrangement uses TRBV5-1 and TRBJ1-4; no reliable D call. Trimming removed 2 bases at V and 3 bases at J, with 14 bases between. CDR3 length: 16 residues. Germline assignment: CDR1 SGHRS and CDR2 YFSETQ. The chain's CDR3 is CASSFSTWEANEKLFF. The CDR3 DNA reads TGCGCCAGCAGCTTTTCCACATGGGAGGCTAATGAAAAACTGTTTTTT.

This clone has just a few counts. This chain uses TRBV5-5 with TRBJ2-7; 12 nucleotides line up with TRBD2. Germline V CDR1 and CDR2: SGHKS, YYEKEE (reference sequence). The CDR3 spans 15 residues. Trimming cost V 2 bases and J 7 bases; bases outside gene matches: 7. CDR3 DNA: TGTGCCAGCAGCTTATCGCTAGCGGGAGGGGCTGAGCAGTACTTC. Its translation: CASSLSLAGGAEQYF. Combining the CDR3 with reference TRBV5-5 and TRBJ2-7 gives the whole variable domain DAGVTQSPTHLIKTRGQQVTLRCSPISGHKSVSWYQQVLGQGPQFIFQYYEKEERGRGNFPDRFSARQFPNYSSELNVNALLLGDSALYLCASSLSLAGGAEQYFGPGTRLTVT.

The count of this clone is one. V usage is TRBV5-8 and J usage is TRBJ2-5, with 12 bases identical to TRBD2. The junction had 5 bases not matched to a gene; V was cut back by 4 bases and J by 4 bases. This CDR3 region has 15 residues. Germline V CDR1 and CDR2: SGHTS, YDEGEE. CDR3 residues: CASSARLAGVETQYF. CDR3 in DNA: TGTGCCAGCAGCGCCCGACTAGCGGGAGTAGAGACCCAGTACTTC.

The chain links TRBV19 to TRBJ1-1; TRBD1 matches 7 bases. The length of the CDR3 is 14 residues. CDR1 is LNHDA, CDR2 SQIVND, per germline (reference sequence). The V gene end was trimmed by 5 bases and the J gene end by 1 base; junction bases not matched to a gene: 4. As DNA, the CDR3 is TGTGCCAGTAGTCTCCGACAGGGGAACACTGAAGCTTTCTTT. As protein: CASSLRQGNTEAFF.

Concerning this clone: A read error may produce the germline difference seen at one junction end. The gene calls are TRBV7-2 and TRBJ2-4; 8 bases are a match to TRBD1. Germline CDR1 and CDR2: SGHTA and FQGNSA. CDR3 length: 13 amino acids. CDR3 in DNA: TGTGCCAGCAGCCCAGGGGGCCGGACCAGTTATGACTTC. This gives the protein CASSPGGRTSYDF. Supplemented by reference TRBV7-2 and TRBJ2-4, the full variable domain reads GAGVSQSPSNKVTEKGKDVELRCDPISGHTALYWYRQSLGQGLEFLIYFQGNSAPDKSGLPSDRFSAERTGGSVSTLTIQRTQQEDSAVYLCASSPGGRTSYDFGAGTRLSVL.

This clone was counted a few times. The chain joins TRBV5-4 to TRBJ1-2; D not resolved. The CDR3 sequence is 11 residues long. Germline V gene lookup returns CDR1 SGHNT and CDR2 YYREEE (reference sequence). V lost 0 bases to trimming and J lost 3 bases, with 0 bases between them. The CDR3 sequence: CASSLDYGYTF. CDR3 nucleotides: TGTGCCAGCAGCTTGGACTATGGCTACACCTTC.

The chain has TRBV6-5 and TRBJ2-1; TRBD1 aligns across 7 bases. Germline values: CDR1 MNHEY, CDR2 SVGAGI. The V and J ends lost 6 bases and 7 bases, in that order; junction bases with no gene match: 12. This CDR3 has 15 residues. CDR3 coding DNA: TGTGCCAGCAGCTACGACAGGGTGGCGGAAAATGAGCAGTTCTTC. It is translated as CASSYDRVAENEQFF.

The V call is TRBV30, the J call TRBJ1-2, with D tentatively TRBD1 (5 bases). The CDR3 has 13 residues. The V end was cut by 5 bases, the J end by 8 bases, with 18 bases between. Germline V gives CDR1 GTSNPN, CDR2 SVGIG (reference sequence). The CDR3 region is CAWGMMGGNGYTF. CDR3 nucleotides: TGTGCCTGGGGGATGATGGGGGGAAACGGCTACACCTTC. The variable domain in full, completed from reference TRBV30 and TRBJ1-2, reads SQTIHQWPATLVQPVGSPLSLECTVEGTSNPNLYWYRQAAGRGLQLLFYSVGIGQISSEVPQNLSASRPQDRQFILSSKKLLLSDSGFYLCAWGMMGGNGYTFGSGTRLTVV.

The V and J genes are TRBV7-2 and TRBJ1-1, with D perhaps TRBD1 (5 bases). Trimming took 4 bases from V and 10 from J, leaving 19 bases between them. Germline CDR1 is SGHTA and CDR2 is FQGNSA. The CDR3 has 14 residues. DNA of the CDR3: TGTGCCAGCAGCTCGAGGGCGAACAGGATGGGAGCTTTCTTT. It encodes CASSSRANRMGAFF.

CDR3 sequence (DNA): TGTGCCTGGAGCAAGGGCAGGGGGCCCCATGAGCAGTTCTTC. Protein sequence: CAWSKGRGPHEQFF. The chain uses TRBV30 and TRBJ2-1; 8 bases align to TRBD1. The germline CDR1 and CDR2 sequences are GTSNPN and SVGIG (reference sequence). The CDR3 spans 14 residues. The V and J ends lost 3 bases and 8 bases, in that order; junction bases with no gene match: 9.

The chain employs TRBV25-1 and TRBJ2-4; D possibly uses TRBD1 or TRBD2 (6 bases each). This CDR3 is 13 amino acids long. Germline loops: CDR1 MGHDK, CDR2 SYGVNS. V was pared by 6 bases and J by 8 bases, with 14 bases between. The CDR3 loop reads CASSTGGGHIQYF. Written as DNA, the CDR3 is TGTGCCAGCAGCACAGGAGGGGGGCACATTCAGTACTTC.

The chain joins TRBV5-1 to TRBJ2-3; D gene unclear. Trimming took 5 bases from V and 2 from J, leaving 6 bases between them. The CDR3 runs to 12 residues. In germline, CDR1 is SGHRS, CDR2 YFSETQ. The CDR3 nucleotides are TGCGCCAGCAGTCGGGCCACAGATACGCAGTATTTT. Translation: CASSRATDTQYF.

This chain links TRBV11-2 with TRBJ1-4, with a weak D call TRBD1 (5 bases). Germline values: CDR1 SGHAT, CDR2 FQNNGV. V was pared by 4 bases and J by 10 bases, with 16 bases between. CDR3 length: 14 amino acids. CDR3 DNA sequence: TGTGCCAGCAGCTCGGGACCAAATGAGCTAAAACTGTTTTTT. Translation: CASSSGPNELKLFF.

This clone showed up just once. CDR3 sequence (DNA): TGCGCCAGCAGCTTACAGGGGGCGACCACAGATACGCAGTATTTT. Translated: CASSLQGATTDTQYF. The V call is TRBV5-1, the J call TRBJ2-3, with TRBD1 identical over 9 bases. Germline values: CDR1 SGHRS, CDR2 YFSETQ. The CDR3 has 15 residues. V lost 2 bases and J lost 2; bases outside the gene matches: 3.

The chain recombines TRBV5-4 with TRBJ2-3; D is perhaps TRBD2 (6 bases). The V end was cut by 0 bases, the J end by 7 bases, with 9 bases between. This CDR3 has 13 residues. Germline loops: CDR1 SGHNT, CDR2 YYREEE (reference sequence). CDR3 residues: CASSLGGMYTQYF. DNA for the CDR3: TGTGCCAGCAGCTTGGGCGGGATGTATACGCAGTATTTT.

The V gene is TRBV7-9, the J gene TRBJ1-1, with TRBD1 as a possible D gene (5 bases). The CDR3 runs 15 residues. V lost 0 bases to trimming and J lost 4 bases, with 12 bases between them. The V gene's germline CDR1 is SEHNR and CDR2 FQNEAQ (reference sequence). DNA of the CDR3: TGTGCCAGCAGCTTAGCGCAGGGACCGGGCACTGAAGCTTTCTTT. Its protein is CASSLAQGPGTEAFF.

The chain joins TRBV30 to TRBJ2-5, with 8 nucleotides matching TRBD1. V lost 0 bases and J lost 5; bases outside the gene matches: 17. Germline V lookup: CDR1 GTSNPN, CDR2 SVGIG (reference sequence). The length of the CDR3 is 18 residues. The DNA for the CDR3 is TGTGCCTGGAGTGTCCCATTCCCCGGGACAGGTTTTTTCGAGACCCAGTACTTC. Residues: CAWSVPFPGTGFFETQYF.

This clone was seen a few times. CDR3 residues: CASSLRGRAVYEQYF. The CDR3 coding sequence is TGTGCCAGTAGTCTCCGGGGACGGGCCGTCTACGAGCAGTACTTC. V is TRBV19 and J is TRBJ2-7, with D perhaps assigned TRBD1 or TRBD2 (5 bases each). The ends were cut back, 5 bases at V and 3 bases at J, with 17 bases in the middle. CDR1 is LNHDA and CDR2 is SQIVND in the germline V gene (reference sequence). CDR3 length: 15 amino acids. Variable domain in full (rest from reference TRBV19 and TRBJ2-7): DGGITQSPKYLFRKEGQNVTLSCEQNLNHDAMYWYRQDPGQGLRLIYYSQIVNDFQKGDIAEGYSVSREKKESFPLTVTSAQKNPTAFYLCASSLRGRAVYEQYFGPGTRLTVT.

CDR3 loop: CASSGRQGSGELFF. In DNA, the CDR3 is TGTGCCAGCAGCGGAAGACAGGGGAGCGGGGAGCTGTTTTTT. The J gene is TRBJ2-2, the V gene TRBV9; 8 bases align to TRBD1. J lost 7 bases, V lost 3 bases, and 5 bases had no gene match. This CDR3 region has 14 residues. Per germline, CDR1 SGDLS and CDR2 YYNGEE.

This chain uses TRBV24-1 with TRBJ2-2; 12 nucleotides agree with TRBD2. The CDR3 totals 17 residues. The germline gives CDR1 KGHDR, CDR2 SFDVKD. The V and J ends lost 3 bases and 6 bases, in that order; junction bases with no gene match: 7. The CDR3 region has the DNA TGTGCCACCAGTGATCCTAGCGGGAGGGCCCGGGCCGGGGAGCTGTTTTTT. This codes for CATSDPSGRARAGELFF.

With regard to this clone: The same CDR3 arises from other DNA sequences in this sample as well. The DNA for the CDR3 is TGTGCCAGCAGTTTGCAGGGCTATGGCTACACCTTC. This codes for CASSLQGYGYTF. The chain couples TRBV27 to TRBJ1-2, with D perhaps TRBD1 (5 bases). Germline V lookup: CDR1 MNHEY, CDR2 SMNVEV (reference sequence). CDR3 length: 12 residues. V gave up 3 bases and J gave up 4 bases, with 6 bases separating them.

The genes are TRBV29-1 and TRBJ2-2, with 9 bases lining up with TRBD2. The CDR3 has 13 residues. V trimming: 7 bases; J trimming: 1 base; junction bases outside the gene matches: 1. CDR1 and CDR2 from the germline V gene are SQVTM and ANQGSEA. The CDR3 region is CSAAGGNTGELFF. DNA for the CDR3: TGCAGCGCAGCGGGAGGGAACACCGGGGAGCTGTTTTTT.

This chain uses TRBV5-6 with TRBJ2-1, with 9 positions matching TRBD2. Looked up from germline, CDR1 is SGHDT and CDR2 is YYEEEE. J gave up 16 bases and V 2 bases, and 16 bases lay outside the gene matches. This CDR3 comprises 15 residues. CDR3 sequence: CASSFFWREGRAEFF. DNA for the CDR3: TGTGCCAGCAGCTTTTTCTGGCGGGAGGGCCGAGCAGAATTCTTC.

The CDR3 here is CASSVQSGAYEQYF. In DNA, the CDR3 is TGTGCCAGCAGTGTGCAGTCTGGGGCCTACGAGCAGTACTTC. The V gene is TRBV2, the J gene TRBJ2-7, with D unclear. The CDR3 covers 14 residues. CDR1 and CDR2 (germline): SNHLY, FYNNEI. Trimming took 4 bases from V and 2 from J, leaving 12 bases between them.